A single sample is the source of the 7 T cell receptor beta chains below, sequenced in a study of cytomegalovirus exposure and HLA in healthy donors. PCR involved 60 Vbeta and 13 Jbeta primers. Using immunoSEQ multiplex PCR, the repertoire was profiled, and TCRdb retains in-frame clones only, with some absent. Of approximately 130,000 clones detected, roughly 71% appear once; the ten largest clones hold less than 3.5%. Input material: PBMCs. The origin of the receptors is a middle-aged woman in good health and CMV-seropositive.

The chain joins TRBV6-1 to TRBJ2-7; D gene ambiguous. Trimming cost V 10 bases and J 2 bases, with 3 bases left between them. Germline V CDR1 and CDR2: MNHNS, SASEGT. This CDR3 has 9 residues. This chain's CDR3 is CATTYEQYF. The CDR3 bases are TGTGCCACCACCTACGAGCAGTACTTC.

With respect to this clone: The same CDR3 arises from other DNA sequences in this sample as well. The chain combines TRBV6-5 with TRBJ2-7, with D perhaps matching TRBD1 (5 bases). Trimming left V 9 bases short and J 4 bases short, with 19 bases between. Germline CDR1 is MNHEY and CDR2 is SVGAGI. There are 14 residues in the CDR3. CDR3 sequence: CASSLQVTPYEQYF. The CDR3 nucleotides are TGTGCCAGTAGCCTACAGGTGACCCCGTACGAGCAGTACTTC.

This chain uses TRBV2 with TRBJ2-3; 11 bases match TRBD2. After removal of 4 bases from V and 1 base from J, the junction contained 4 bases not matched to a gene. This CDR3 comprises 16 residues. In germline, CDR1 is SNHLY, CDR2 FYNNEI. CDR3 DNA: TGTGCCAGCAGTGCACTAGCGGGAGCCCGCACAGATACGCAGTATTTT. This codes for CASSALAGARTDTQYF.

The genes are TRBV14 and TRBJ1-2; D is unclear. The CDR3 is 12 residues long. V lost 1 base and J lost 8, with 8 bases in between. Germline V gene data show CDR1 as SGHDN and CDR2 as FVKESK. Written as DNA, the CDR3 is TGTGCCAGCAGCCAAGCGGCGGGCGGCTACACCTTC. This encodes CASSQAAGGYTF.

The chain uses TRBV19 and TRBJ2-2, with 7 bases identical to TRBD1. The V gene end was trimmed by 1 base and the J gene end by 3 bases; junction bases not matched to a gene: 5. The CDR3 has 16 amino acids. The germline gives CDR1 LNHDA, CDR2 SQIVND (reference sequence). CDR3 nucleotides: TGTGCCAGTAGTATAGGGCGACAGGGATACACCGGGGAGCTGTTTTTT. Translating gives CASSIGRQGYTGELFF.

This clone was detected a few times. Other DNA sequences in this specimen translate into the identical CDR3. This chain links TRBV7-3 with TRBJ1-5, with D possibly TRBD1 on 5 matching bases. Per germline, CDR1 SGHTA and CDR2 FQGTGA. The CDR3 has 13 residues. Trimming removed 5 bases at V and 1 base at J, with 6 bases between. This CDR3 reads CASSPGSNQPQHF. The CDR3 DNA reads as TGTGCCAGCAGCCCAGGGAGCAATCAGCCCCAGCATTTT.

In this sample, this clone turned up once. Distinct nucleotide sequences in the sample also encode this CDR3. This rearrangement joins TRBV19 to TRBJ2-7, with TRBD1 identical over 9 bases. V shed 6 bases, J shed 2 bases, and the junction held 5 bases outside the gene matches. Germline V lookup: CDR1 LNHDA, CDR2 SQIVND (reference sequence). The CDR3 totals 14 residues. The CDR3 spells CASSAGTGTYEQYF. In DNA, the CDR3 is TGTGCCAGTAGCGCCGGGACAGGGACCTACGAGCAGTACTTC.